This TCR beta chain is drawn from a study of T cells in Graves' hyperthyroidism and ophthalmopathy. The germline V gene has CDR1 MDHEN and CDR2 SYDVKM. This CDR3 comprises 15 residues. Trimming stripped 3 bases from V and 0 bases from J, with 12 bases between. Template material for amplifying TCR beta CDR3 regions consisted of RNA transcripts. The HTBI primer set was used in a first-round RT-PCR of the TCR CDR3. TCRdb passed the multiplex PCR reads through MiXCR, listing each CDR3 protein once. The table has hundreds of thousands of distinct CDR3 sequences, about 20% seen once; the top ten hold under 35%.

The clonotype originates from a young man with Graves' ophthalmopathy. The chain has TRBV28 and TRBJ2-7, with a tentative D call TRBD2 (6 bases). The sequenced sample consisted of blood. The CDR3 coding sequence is TGTGCCAGCAGTTTTATGGAGGGGCCCTCCTACGAGCAGTACTTC. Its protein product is CASSFMEGPSYEQYF. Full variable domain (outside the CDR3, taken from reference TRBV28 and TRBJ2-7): DVKVTQSSRYLVKRTGEKVFLECVQDMDHENMFWYRQDPGLGLRLIYFSYDVKMKEKGDIPEGYSVSREKKERFSLILESASTNQTSMYLCASSFMEGPSYEQYFGPGTRLTVT.